The rows below give T cell receptor beta chains drawn from one sample of a study of coeliac disease. TCRdb's table, derived via immunoSEQ multiplex PCR, lists solely in-frame clones and lacks some. The sample carries more than 4,500 clones, around 57% recorded once. The sample was lamina propria lymphocytes from the gut. The receptors were sampled from a woman between 65 and 79 years old with celiac disease. Both conserved end residues are part of each CDR3. A D gene is named only where the DNA matches it firmly. A row's size may be missing; if present it is once, few, many or a size class.

d_call,v_call,clone_size,j_call,cdr3_aa,cdr3_nt
TRBD1,TRBV13,NA,TRBJ1-2,CASSFDRDALVGGYTF,TGTGCCAGCAGCTTCGACAGGGATGCCCTAGTGGGCGGCTACACCTTC
NA,TRBV6-5,medium-sized,TRBJ1-2,CAVSEENYGYTF,TGTGCCGTCTCCGAGGAAAACTATGGCTACACCTTC
TRBD2,TRBV4-1,NA,TRBJ2-5,CASSQEGGTQETQYF,TGCGCCAGCAGCCAAGAGGGAGGGACCCAAGAGACCCAGTACTTC
TRBD1,TRBV6-5,NA,TRBJ1-6,CASSQTQGRQSPLHF,TGTGCCAGCAGTCAGACACAGGGGCGGCAATCACCCCTCCACTTT
TRBD1,TRBV5-1,NA,TRBJ1-6,CASSEGQGGYLHF,TGCGCCAGCAGCGAGGGACAGGGGGGATATCTCCACTTT
TRBD1,TRBV7-2,NA,TRBJ1-1,CASSLRTGTEAFF,TGTGCCAGCAGCTTGCGGACAGGGACTGAAGCTTTCTTT
NA,TRBV7-9,NA,TRBJ2-1,CASSSLVPEFF,TGTGCCAGCAGTTCCCTAGTCCCGGAGTTCTTC
NA,TRBV6-1,NA,TRBJ2-5,CASSEGTLRGSQETQYF,TGTGCCAGCAGTGAAGGGACTCTACGGGGGTCCCAAGAGACCCAGTACTTC
NA,TRBV9,NA,TRBJ2-5,CASSVGNSQETQYF,TGTGCCAGCAGCGTAGGAAACTCCCAAGAGACCCAGTACTTC
TRBD2,TRBV7-9,NA,TRBJ2-7,CASSQSSGGLYEQYF,TGTGCCAGCAGCCAATCTAGCGGGGGGCTCTACGAGCAGTACTTC
NA,TRBV4-1,few,TRBJ1-6,CASSQDRSSPLHF,TGCGCCAGCAGCCAAGACCGGAGTTCACCCCTCCACTTT
NA,TRBV7-2,NA,TRBJ2-7,CASSFDSRILPYEQYF,TGTGCCAGCAGCTTCGATAGCCGGATACTACCTTACGAGCAGTACTTC
NA,TRBV7-2,NA,TRBJ2-7,CASSLDSTYEQYF,TGTGCCAGCAGCTTAGACAGTACCTACGAGCAGTACTTC
TRBD1,TRBV2,large,TRBJ1-2,CASSVGQDLNYGYTF,TGTGCCAGCAGCGTGGGACAGGATCTTAACTATGGCTACACCTTC
TRBD2,TRBV30,few,TRBJ2-7,CAWTLLAGLGEQYF,TGTGCCTGGACCCTACTAGCGGGCTTGGGCGAGCAGTACTTC
NA,TRBV15,NA,TRBJ1-3,CATSRDYPRAGNTIYF,TGTGCCACCAGCAGAGATTATCCCAGGGCTGGAAACACCATATATTTT
TRBD1,TRBV9,few,TRBJ1-6,CASSVATGSGSPLHF,TGTGCCAGCAGCGTAGCGACAGGGTCTGGTTCACCCCTCCACTTT
TRBD1,TRBV5-4,NA,TRBJ2-3,CASSPGTGGKDTDTQYF,TGTGCCAGCAGCCCCGGGACAGGGGGAAAAGACACAGATACGCAGTATTTT
NA,TRBV12-2,NA,TRBJ2-5,CASRLVRAQGQETQYF,TGTGCAAGTCGCTTAGTCCGTGCCCAGGGCCAAGAGACCCAGTACTTC
NA,TRBV6-6,few,TRBJ1-6,CATRSRGNSPLHF,TGTGCCACCCGCTCCAGGGGTAATTCACCCCTCCACTTT
TRBD1,TRBV6-6,NA,TRBJ1-5,CASSKGTDQPQHF,TGTGCCAGCAGTAAAGGGACAGATCAGCCCCAGCATTTT
NA,TRBV2,NA,TRBJ1-2,CASRVQGGNYGYTF,TGTGCCAGCAGAGTACAGGGTGGAAACTATGGCTACACCTTC
NA,TRBV4-3,once,TRBJ2-7,CASSLAIVSSYEQYF,TGCGCCAGCAGCCTAGCAATAGTCTCTTCCTACGAGCAGTACTTC
NA,TRBV2,medium-sized,TRBJ2-7,CASMISGSYEQYF,TGTGCCAGCATGATTAGCGGTTCCTACGAGCAGTACTTC
NA,TRBV4-2,NA,TRBJ2-1,CASSQAGVLYNEQFF,TGTGCCAGCAGCCAAGCGGGGGTTCTATACAATGAGCAGTTCTTC
NA,TRBV5-4,NA,TRBJ2-3,CASSLTVDTQYF,TGTGCCAGCAGCTTGACGGTGGATACGCAGTATTTT
TRBD1,TRBV4-3,large,TRBJ1-5,CASSPGTGGGQPQHF,TGCGCCAGCAGCCCAGGGACAGGGGGCGGTCAGCCCCAGCATTTT
NA,TRBV28,few,TRBJ1-5,CASSFIQGAQPQHF,TGTGCCAGCAGTTTTATCCAGGGCGCTCAGCCCCAGCATTTT
NA,TRBV6-6,NA,TRBJ1-1,CASSYSRRRNTEAFF,TGTGCCAGCAGTTACTCTCGGCGGAGGAACACTGAAGCTTTCTTT
NA,TRBV2,once,TRBJ2-1,CASSERVGGLHEQFF,TGTGCCAGCAGTGAACGGGTGGGGGGGCTCCACGAGCAGTTCTTC
NA,TRBV7-9,few,TRBJ1-1,CASSSTLNTEAFF,TGTGCCAGCAGCTCTACCCTAAACACTGAAGCTTTCTTT